Described below is a single TCR beta chain sequence and its context. This clonotype was recorded once. The specificity of this receptor is unknown. Base qualities are not at hand, and no much larger clone is one base apart. On its own, one read is weak support. The ophthalmopathy patients had moderately to severely active disease, with a Clinical Activity Score of 3 or higher, a NOSPECS grade of 4 or higher, and a disease duration of less than 3 months. Patients with other autoimmune diseases, uncontrolled infections, pregnancy or lactation were excluded from the study. Diagnosis was based on clinical symptoms, serum thyroxine, TRAb, thyroid ultrasound and orbital computed tomography. Ficoll-Paque density gradient centrifugation was used to isolate PBMCs from approximately 10 ml of fresh peripheral blood. Total RNA was extracted using Trizol reagent, and RNA quality was checked on an Agilent 2100 Bioanalyzer.

The entry originates in a study of Graves' ophthalmopathy and Graves' hyperthyroidism (dated by TCRdb to 2016 to 2019). Study-level background: Peripheral blood samples were taken at the time of initial diagnosis, before any treatment was given. The study used signatures of the TCR beta repertoire to tell Graves' ophthalmopathy apart from Graves' hyperthyroidism and to predict which patients would progress to ophthalmopathy. In total, over 130 blood samples were TCR-sequenced: some 43 ophthalmopathy, some 75 hyperthyroidism and about 17 hyperthyroidism-to-ophthalmopathy patients. To explore V-J signatures distinguishing ophthalmopathy from hyperthyroidism, a discovery set of under 110 patients (around 44 ophthalmopathy, 55 to 60 stable hyperthyroidism) was enrolled. An independent validation cohort was composed of fewer than 20 hyperthyroidism patients and around 16 patients who later progressed from hyperthyroidism to ophthalmopathy. In over five hyperthyroidism patients, T-cell repertoires of thyroid tissue and blood were compared. Following sample collection, hyperthyroidism patients were given methimazole at a starting dose of 30 mg daily, and ophthalmopathy patients were given high-dose intravenous methylprednisolone. The 75 to 100 discovery patients were randomly divided into training and test sets at a 7:3 ratio. Broader findings and caveats from the paper: No statistical method was used to predetermine the sample size, and group allocation was not hidden from the investigators. Most expanded thyroid clonotypes with a frequency above 0.001 also appeared in blood, which suggests that blood repertoires may reflect the immune response in the thyroid. In validation, the model predicted ophthalmopathy progression with nearly 71% sensitivity and 72% to 80% specificity; some 13 predicted patients were CT-confirmed with GO in a median of about 6.1 months. Ophthalmopathy was separated from stable hyperthyroidism by the 13-signature model with more than 85% sensitivity and around 81% specificity in cross-validation and with 80%/75% in the test set.

For repertoire sequencing, TCR beta CDR3 regions were amplified from RNA transcripts. The first round was an RT-PCR using HTBI primers with the Qiagen OneStep RT-PCR kit, and this first round was followed by a second-round multiplex PCR, then size selection and purification. Libraries were sequenced on an Illumina HiSeq2000 using paired-end 100 bp reads. The study's processing was this. SOAPnuke was used to process the reads, throwing out any read that had adapters, had uncalled bases, had a mean Phred below 15, or lacked an exact constant-primer or identifier match. COPE v1.2.5 was used to merge the high-quality paired reads. Each unique nucleotide sequence was treated as a clonotype, and MiTCR v1.1 was used to align the clonotypes to the IMGT TRB V, D and J references. The analysis was limited to V-J combinations with a frequency above 0.0001, which together covered over 99% of the repertoires. For each V-J combination, a TCR clonal expansion and chaos score was defined as the ratio of F50 clonal expansion to chaos observed in the TCRdist matrix. Welch's t-statistics and random forest were used to reduce features to over ten V-J combinations, which were fed into a naive Bayes classifier. Thyroid-blood repertoire similarity was quantified with the Morisita-Horn index. TCRdb trimmed the raw reads at Q25, called clones with MiXCR and kept productive beta chains. Entries that share a CDR3 protein sequence are merged under the most common genes and DNA. TCRdb, rather than the study authors, made the V and J calls. Across this sample there are approximately 460,000 distinct CDR3 sequences, with approximately 15% seen only once. Over 8% of the sample goes to the ten largest clones.

The receptor's source is a woman aged 30 to 39 with Graves' ophthalmopathy. Donor details come from another sample of the same person, matched by shared clones. The material sequenced was blood.

Read as DNA, the sequence is TGTGCCAGCAGCTTCCGGACACGACCCTACGAGCAGTACTTC. It codes for CASSFRTRPYEQYF. The chain uses TRBV7-9 and TRBJ2-7; the D region possibly corresponds to TRBD1 (5 bases align). Trimming at the junction amounts to 3 bases on V and 2 bases on J, and the germline ends lie 11 bases apart. From the cysteine up to the phenylalanine, the CDR3 has a length of 14 residues. Only CDR3 DNA remains: 42 bases, in frame from the first base. CDR1 and CDR2 were assigned from the germline V gene (reference sequence) as SEHNR and FQNEAQ.